The present T cell receptor (beta chain) was sequenced within a study of blood T cell repertoires in COVID-19. Study-wide background: The United States, Italy and Spain supplied acute and convalescent COVID-19 samples. Nucleic acid was either cDNA or gDNA, and it came from T cells, B-cell-depleted T cells, or PBMCs.

In the original processing: Amplifying reference gene primers gave estimates of nucleated cell counts. Generated by immunoSEQ multiplex PCR, the TCRdb table keeps only in-frame clones and is missing some. Clonal size and the V and J genes are those of that table, whereas D and trimming came from the DNA. Of about 140,000 clones in the sample, 82% were seen once. The junction had 10 bases not matched to a gene; V was cut back by 4 bases and J by 0 bases. Germline CDR1 SGHDN, CDR2 FVKESK. The CDR3 runs to 17 residues. This clonotype was obtained from a woman of 80 years or more with acute or convalescent COVID-19. The chain couples TRBV14 to TRBJ2-7, with 9 bases that match TRBD1. The material sequenced was peripheral blood. The CDR3 bases are TGTGCCAGCAGCCCGTGGACAGGGGCTGTAAGCTCCTACGAGCAGTACTTC. Amino acids: CASSPWTGAVSSYEQYF.